Below are 15 T cell receptor beta chains sequenced from a single sample in a study of T cells in Graves' hyperthyroidism and ophthalmopathy. Amplification of TCR beta CDR3 regions used RNA as the template. A first-round RT-PCR of the TCR CDR3 used the HTBI primer set. Each CDR3 protein gets one entry after TCRdb re-called the multiplex PCR reads with MiXCR. The table shows hundreds of thousands of distinct CDR3 sequences, with about 15% occurring only once. Sequencing used blood. Receptor source: a woman under 40 with Graves' hyperthyroidism that later progressed to Graves' ophthalmopathy.

This clonotype was seen more than once but under ten times. This chain uses TRBV19 with TRBJ2-1; 9 bases match TRBD2. The CDR3 is 19 amino acids. J gave up 10 bases and V 3 bases, and 22 bases lay outside the gene matches. Germline CDR1 reads LNHDA; CDR2 reads SQIVND (reference sequence). CDR3 sequence reads: CASSMGRGLAALYTQEQFF. The CDR3 nucleotides are TGTGCCAGTAGTATGGGGAGGGGACTAGCCGCCCTATATACCCAAGAGCAGTTCTTC. Supplemented by reference TRBV19 and TRBJ2-1, the full variable domain reads DGGITQSPKYLFRKEGQNVTLSCEQNLNHDAMYWYRQDPGQGLRLIYYSQIVNDFQKGDIAEGYSVSREKKESFPLTVTSAQKNPTAFYLCASSMGRGLAALYTQEQFFGPGTRLTVL.

There are many counts of this clonotype. The gene calls are TRBV6-1 and TRBJ2-1; TRBD1 agrees at 9 bases. Germline values: CDR1 MNHNS, CDR2 SASEGT. Trimming at V came to 5 bases and at J to 4 bases, leaving 6 bases not matched to a gene. The CDR3 is made up of 15 amino acids. The chain's CDR3 is CASSTEGTGYNEQFF. The CDR3 DNA sequence: TGTGCCAGCAGTACCGAAGGGACAGGGTACAATGAGCAGTTCTTC.

This clonotype occurred many times. The chain couples TRBV7-2 to TRBJ2-5; D unresolved. The V gene lost 0 bases and the J gene lost 5 bases, with 13 bases spanning the gap. There are 15 residues in the CDR3. Per the germline V gene, CDR1 is SGHTA and CDR2 is FQGNSA. This chain's CDR3 is CASSLAPGSQETQYF. The CDR3 region has the DNA TGTGCCAGCAGCTTAGCTCCAGGAAGTCAGGAGACCCAGTACTTC.

The chain is built from TRBV18 and TRBJ1-2; 10 nucleotides agree with TRBD1. Germline CDR1 reads KGHSH; CDR2 reads LQKENI. There are 14 residues in the CDR3. V lost 3 bases and J lost 4; bases outside the gene matches: 2. The CDR3 here is CASSPRDRGYGYTF. The CDR3 coding sequence is TGTGCCAGCTCACCCCGGGACAGGGGCTATGGCTACACCTTC.

This clonotype appeared many times. The rearrangement links TRBV12-3 or TRBV12-4 to TRBJ1-1, with D possibly TRBD1 on 6 matching bases. Trimming took 5 bases from V and 1 from J, leaving 20 bases between them. There are 17 residues in the CDR3. CDR3 amino acids: CASSPWTGGGQNTEAFF. CDR3 in DNA: TGTGCCAGCAGTCCCTGGACGGGGGGCGGTCAGAACACTGAAGCTTTCTTT.

This clonotype was found many times. The V call is TRBV3-1, the J call TRBJ1-6, with D maybe TRBD1 (6 bases). V lost 3 bases and J 7 bases, leaving 7 bases between the germline ends. Germline V gene sequence: CDR1 LGHDT, CDR2 YNNKEL (reference sequence). The CDR3 runs to 13 residues. The CDR3 protein is CASSQDRNSPLHF. The DNA of the CDR3 is TGTGCCAGCAGCCAGGACAGAAATTCACCCCTCCACTTT.

This clonotype was picked up many times. The CDR3 coding sequence is TGTGCCATCAGTGAAAAGAGGGAAGATGGCTACACCTTC. The encoded protein is CAISEKREDGYTF. This rearrangement joins TRBV10-3 to TRBJ1-2; no clear D. The germline V and J ends were trimmed by 3 bases and 6 bases, with 11 bases remaining between them. The V gene's germline CDR1 is ENHRY and CDR2 SYGVKD. The CDR3 loop spans 13 amino acids.

This clonotype was found many times. The V gene is TRBV3-1, the J gene TRBJ1-1; the D gene is possibly TRBD1 (5 bases). Trimming took off 3 bases at V and 4 bases at J, with 12 bases between the two ends. This CDR3 region has 14 residues. The V gene's germline CDR1 is LGHDT and CDR2 YNNKEL (reference sequence). The CDR3 is CASSQGGSGTEAFF. CDR3 DNA: TGTGCCAGCAGCCAGGGGGGGAGCGGCACTGAAGCTTTCTTT.

CDR3 in amino acids: CATSSLGISEAFF. The CDR3 DNA is TGTGCCACCAGCTCCCTTGGCATCTCCGAAGCTTTCTTT. The chain combines TRBV15 with TRBJ1-1; D remains unclear. Trimming shortened V by 5 bases and J by 8 bases, and 15 bases separated the two germline ends. Germline CDR1 LNHNV, CDR2 YYDKDF (reference sequence). There are 13 residues in the CDR3.

This clonotype was recorded many times. The chain has TRBV27 and TRBJ1-6; 9 bases fit TRBD1. Germline V gives CDR1 MNHEY, CDR2 SMNVEV (reference sequence). The length of the CDR3 is 17 residues. V shed 1 base, J shed 5 bases, and the junction held 6 bases outside the gene matches. CDR3 in DNA: TGTGCCAGCAGTTTATTGTGGACAGGGGTTGATAATTCACCCCTCCACTTT. Its translation is CASSLLWTGVDNSPLHF.

This clonotype came up a few times. This chain joins TRBV28 and TRBJ2-5, with a tentative D call TRBD1 (5 bases). CDR1 is MDHEN and CDR2 is SYDVKM in the germline V gene. Trimming took off 2 bases at V and 0 bases at J, with 10 bases between the two ends. The CDR3 is 15 amino acids. DNA of the CDR3: TGTGCCAGCAGTTTAGTGCTGGACAACCAAGAGACCCAGTACTTC. This sequence encodes CASSLVLDNQETQYF.

This clonotype was detected ten times or more. The chain uses TRBV7-6 and TRBJ2-2; TRBD1 might be the D (5 bases). The CDR3 loop spans 16 amino acids. V lost 5 bases and J 7 bases, leaving 20 bases between the germline ends. Germline V lookup: CDR1 SGHVS, CDR2 FNYEAQ. The CDR3 coding sequence is TGTGCCAGCAGCCACTGGACAAACCCTAACGGCGGGGAGCTGTTTTTT. Translation: CASSHWTNPNGGELFF. The full variable domain, completed using reference TRBV7-6 and TRBJ2-2, is GAGVSQSPRYKVTKRGQDVALRCDPISGHVSLYWYRQALGQGPEFLTYFNYEAQQDKSGLPNDRFSAERPEGSISTLTIQRTEQRDSAMYRCASSHWTNPNGGELFFGEGSRLTVL.

V gene TRBV6-2 or TRBV6-3 combines with J gene TRBJ1-5; D call uncertain. Germline lookup yields CDR1 MNHEY and CDR2 SVGEGT. Between the trimmed V and J ends, which lost 5 bases and 0 bases, there was a span of 11 bases. The CDR3 consists of 15 residues. DNA of the CDR3: TGTGCCAGCAGTCGCACCGTTACTAGCAATCAGCCCCAGCATTTT. Encoded protein: CASSRTVTSNQPQHF.

The chain carries TRBV6-1 and TRBJ2-1; D ambiguous. Trimming shortened V by 5 bases and J by 4 bases, and 12 bases separated the two germline ends. Germline assignment: CDR1 MNHNS and CDR2 SASEGT. There are 14 residues in the CDR3. CDR3 DNA: TGTGCCAGCAGTTCCCCGGAGCAATACAATGAGCAGTTCTTC. Protein sequence: CASSSPEQYNEQFF.

This clonotype was seen many times. The V gene is TRBV29-1, the J gene TRBJ2-7; 9 bases are shared with TRBD2. CDR3 size: 15 residues. From germline, CDR1 is SQVTM and CDR2 ANQGSEA. V dropped 5 bases and J dropped 0; count of bases not matched to a gene: 8. CDR3 DNA: TGCAGCGTTCGACATATAGCGGGAGACTCCTACGAGCAGTACTTC. Its translation is CSVRHIAGDSYEQYF.